This is a list of T cell receptor beta chains from one sample in a study of cytomegalovirus exposure and HLA in healthy donors. Produced via immunoSEQ multiplex PCR; TCRdb's table is partial and in-frame only. The sample has around 140,000 clones, 75% seen once. The sequenced sample consisted of PBMCs. These receptors originate from a man aged 25-45 years in good health and CMV-seronegative. Both conserved end residues are part of each CDR3. D genes are given only for firm matches.

j_gene	d_gene	v_gene	CDR3aa
TRBJ2-3	TRBD1	TRBV5-1	CASRSGQGDWTDTQYF
TRBJ2-3	NA	TRBV28	CASNYRDTDTQYF
TRBJ2-4	TRBD2	TRBV11-2	CASSPGLAGEGKNIQYF
TRBJ1-3	NA	TRBV28	CASSTTVSGNTIYF
TRBJ1-5	NA	TRBV18	CASSPYSNQPQHF
TRBJ1-3	NA	TRBV6-5	CASSPGHSGNTIYF
TRBJ2-3	NA	TRBV11-3	CASSLGPSTDTQYF
TRBJ2-3	TRBD2	TRBV15	CATSLGRARADTQYF
TRBJ1-4	TRBD1	TRBV2	CASSVDRGSEKLFF
TRBJ2-2	NA	TRBV7-8	CASSSRLTGELFF
TRBJ2-1	TRBD2	TRBV5-4	CASSLPVKTSGNEQFF
TRBJ1-4	NA	TRBV18	CASSPPTEVGEKLFF
TRBJ1-1	NA	TRBV5-4	CASSLGGGTEAFF
TRBJ1-6	NA	TRBV5-6	CASSELGSSYNSPLHF
TRBJ1-5	TRBD1	TRBV19	CASSIRGGGQPQHF
TRBJ2-1	TRBD1	TRBV14	CASSQGWGTANNEQFF
TRBJ2-3	TRBD2	TRBV5-6	CASRRTSGEWDDTQYF
TRBJ1-1	TRBD1	TRBV5-1	CASSLYLPGQGGTEAFF
TRBJ1-5	TRBD1	TRBV6-1	CASRPRQGSNQPQHF
TRBJ2-5	NA	TRBV30	CAWSVGTSEETQYF
TRBJ2-5	TRBD2	TRBV5-5	CASSLGLGTSWETQYF
TRBJ2-6	NA	TRBV9	CASSVAFSGANGLTF
TRBJ2-6	TRBD1	TRBV9	CASSFNRGQTGANVLTF
TRBJ2-2	NA	TRBV5-4	CASRRTGSNTGELFF
TRBJ2-3	TRBD1	TRBV28	CASRATGVDTQYF
TRBJ2-2	NA	TRBV9	CASSVGNSNTGELFF
TRBJ2-5	TRBD2	TRBV7-9	CASSLIAGETQYF
TRBJ2-3	NA	TRBV5-1	CASSLEFSDYTQYF
TRBJ2-1	TRBD2	TRBV25-1	CASSYRGDEQFF
TRBJ2-3	NA	TRBV19	CASKNRETDTQYF
TRBJ2-1	TRBD2	TRBV13	CASSSRLAGAYNEQFF
TRBJ2-7	NA	TRBV5-8	CASSGTGRSYEQYF
TRBJ1-2	TRBD1	TRBV7-9	CASSLGQGGYGYTF
TRBJ2-7	NA	TRBV10-1	CASSEQPSAYYEQYF
TRBJ1-2	TRBD1	TRBV10-1	CASSPTGERGYTF
TRBJ1-6	NA	TRBV7-9	CASSLVAGMGSPLHF
TRBJ1-2	NA	TRBV10-3	CAISAAGSNYGYTF
TRBJ2-2	NA	TRBV5-4	CASSVDRGRTGELFF
TRBJ1-6	NA	TRBV4-1	CASSQGQQRSPLHF
TRBJ1-2	NA	TRBV28	CASSPGYGYTF
TRBJ2-3	TRBD2	TRBV7-9	CASSTGLAGGLDTQYF
TRBJ1-5	TRBD1	TRBV19	CASTRGPLRNQPQHF